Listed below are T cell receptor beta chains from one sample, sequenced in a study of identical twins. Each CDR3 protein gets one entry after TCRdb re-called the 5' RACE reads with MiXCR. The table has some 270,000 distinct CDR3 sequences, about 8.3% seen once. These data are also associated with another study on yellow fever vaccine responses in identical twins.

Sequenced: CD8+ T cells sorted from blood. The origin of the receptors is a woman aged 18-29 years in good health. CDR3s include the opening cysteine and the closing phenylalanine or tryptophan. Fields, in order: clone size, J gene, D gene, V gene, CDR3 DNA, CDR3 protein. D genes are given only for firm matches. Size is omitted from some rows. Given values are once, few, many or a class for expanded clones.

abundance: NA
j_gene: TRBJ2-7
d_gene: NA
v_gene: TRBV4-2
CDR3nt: TGTGCCAGCAGCCAAGAGGGCTTGACACACGCCTACGAGCAGTACTTC
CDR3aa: CASSQEGLTHAYEQYF

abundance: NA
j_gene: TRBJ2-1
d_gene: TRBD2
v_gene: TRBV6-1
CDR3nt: TGTGCCAGCAGCCCACAAGAGCGGGACTTCCACAATGAGCAGTTCTTC
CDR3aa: CASSPQERDFHNEQFF

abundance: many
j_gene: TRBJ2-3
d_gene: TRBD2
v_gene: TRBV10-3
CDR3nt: TGTGCCATCAGTGAGCAAGAAGGCGGGGGGCCGGGAGATACGCAGTATTTT
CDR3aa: CAISEQEGGGPGDTQYF

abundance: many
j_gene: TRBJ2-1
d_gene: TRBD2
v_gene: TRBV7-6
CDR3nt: TGTGCCAGCAGCTTAGGGAGCGGGATAGCAAATGAGCAGTTCTTC
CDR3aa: CASSLGSGIANEQFF

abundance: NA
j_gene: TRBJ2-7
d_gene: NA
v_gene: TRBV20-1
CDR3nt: TGCAGTGCTATATCAACTCTTAACTACGAGCAGTACTTC
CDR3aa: CSAISTLNYEQYF

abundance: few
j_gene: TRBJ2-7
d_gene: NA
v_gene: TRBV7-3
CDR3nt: TGTGCCAGCAGCTTTGACGGAGGCCCCCCCTACGAGCAGTACTTC
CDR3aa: CASSFDGGPPYEQYF

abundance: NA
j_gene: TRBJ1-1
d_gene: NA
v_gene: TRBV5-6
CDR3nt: TGTGCCAGCAGCTTGGAGGTGGGGAAAGGCGAAGCTTTCTTT
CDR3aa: CASSLEVGKGEAFF

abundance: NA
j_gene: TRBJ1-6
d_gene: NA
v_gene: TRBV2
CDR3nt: TGTGCCAGCAGTGAGTTGAATTCCCGCCTTAATTCACCCCTCCACTTT
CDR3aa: CASSELNSRLNSPLHF

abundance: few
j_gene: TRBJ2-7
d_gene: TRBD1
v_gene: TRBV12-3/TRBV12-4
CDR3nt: TGTGCCAGCAGCCCCCCGGACAGGAGCTCCTACGAGCAGTACTTC
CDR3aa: CASSPPDRSSYEQYF

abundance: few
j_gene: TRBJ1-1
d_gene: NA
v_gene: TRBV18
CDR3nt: TGTGCCAGCTCACCGATAAACACTGAAGCTTTCTTT
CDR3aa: CASSPINTEAFF

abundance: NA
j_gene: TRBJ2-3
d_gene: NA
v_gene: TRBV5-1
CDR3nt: TGCGCCAGCAGCTTGGGCGGGGCGAACACAGATACGCAGTATTTT
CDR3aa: CASSLGGANTDTQYF

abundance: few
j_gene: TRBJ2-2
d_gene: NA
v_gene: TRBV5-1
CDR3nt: TGCGCCAGCAGCTTTCCTAGTAGTGGCTCCGGGGAGCTGTTTTTT
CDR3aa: CASSFPSSGSGELFF

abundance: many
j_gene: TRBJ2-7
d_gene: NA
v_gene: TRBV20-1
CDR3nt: TGCAGTGCTAGAGAAGGGGAGCACGAGCAGTACTTC
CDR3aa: CSAREGEHEQYF

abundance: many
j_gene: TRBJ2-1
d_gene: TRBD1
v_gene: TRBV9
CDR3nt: TGTGCCAGCAGCCCGGGACAGCACTCCAATGAGCAGTTCTTC
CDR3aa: CASSPGQHSNEQFF

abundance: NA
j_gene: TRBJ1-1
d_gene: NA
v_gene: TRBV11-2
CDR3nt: TGTGCCAGCAGCTTGGGGCAGTCCGGCGCTTTCTTT
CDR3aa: CASSLGQSGAFF

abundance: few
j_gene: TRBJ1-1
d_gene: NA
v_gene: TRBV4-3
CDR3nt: TGCGCCAGCAGCCAAGATAGGAAGGAGGGGATGGTGAACACTGAAGCTTTCTTT
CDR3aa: CASSQDRKEGMVNTEAFF

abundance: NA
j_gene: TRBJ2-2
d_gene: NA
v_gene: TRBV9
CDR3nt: TGTGCCAGCAGCGTAGGAGCAGGGCCGAACACCGGGGAGCTGTTTTTT
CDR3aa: CASSVGAGPNTGELFF

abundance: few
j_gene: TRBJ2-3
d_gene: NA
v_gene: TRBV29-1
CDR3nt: TGCAGCGTTGAAGAGGGAGTAGGCACAGATGATACGCAGTATTTT
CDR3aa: CSVEEGVGTDDTQYF

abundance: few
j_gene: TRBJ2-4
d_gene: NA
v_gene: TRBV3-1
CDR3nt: TGTGCCAGCAGCCAAGAATCTAAGACCCTAGCCAAAAACATTCAGTACTTC
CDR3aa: CASSQESKTLAKNIQYF

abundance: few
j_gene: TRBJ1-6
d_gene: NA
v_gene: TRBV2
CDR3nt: TGTGCCAGCAGTGTTTCAGTTCTAGTAAATTCACCCCTCCACTTT
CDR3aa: CASSVSVLVNSPLHF

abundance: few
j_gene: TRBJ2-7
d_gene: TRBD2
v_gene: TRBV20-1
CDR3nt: TGCAGTGCTAAACCGGGACTAGACTACGAGCAGTACTTC
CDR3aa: CSAKPGLDYEQYF

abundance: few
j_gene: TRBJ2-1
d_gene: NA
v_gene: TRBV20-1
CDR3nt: TGCAGTGCTAGAGAGCAGGGACATGAGCAGTTCTTC
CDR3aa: CSAREQGHEQFF

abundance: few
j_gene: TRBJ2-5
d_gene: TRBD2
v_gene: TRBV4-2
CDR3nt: TGTGCCAGCAGCCCTCTCGGTCGGGAGGGGCCCGAAGAGACCCAGTACTTC
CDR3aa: CASSPLGREGPEETQYF

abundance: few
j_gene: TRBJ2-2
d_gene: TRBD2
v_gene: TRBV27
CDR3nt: TGTGCCAGCAGTTTATCTGAACTAGCGGGGACAGCGAACACCGGGGAGCTGTTTTTT
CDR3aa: CASSLSELAGTANTGELFF

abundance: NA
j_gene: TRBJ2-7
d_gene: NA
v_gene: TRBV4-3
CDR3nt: TGCGCCAGCAGCCAAGATCACAACTACGGGGGCGTTTTGTTTTGGTACGAGCAGTACTTC
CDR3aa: CASSQDHNYGGVLFWYEQYF

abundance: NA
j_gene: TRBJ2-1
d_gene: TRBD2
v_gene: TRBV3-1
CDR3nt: TGTGCCAGCAGCCAGCTGGGGGGGGGAGCGGTCCTACGCTCCTACAATGAGCAGTTCTTC
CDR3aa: CASSQLGGGAVLRSYNEQFF

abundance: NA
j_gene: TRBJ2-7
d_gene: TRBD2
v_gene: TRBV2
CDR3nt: TGTGCCAGCGGGGTGACTAGCGGGAGACCCGAGCAGTACTTC
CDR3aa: CASGVTSGRPEQYF

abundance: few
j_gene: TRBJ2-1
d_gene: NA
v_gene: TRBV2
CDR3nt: TGTGCCAGCAGTGAAACAAGAGGGGACGGACGGTACCAGCAGTTCTTC
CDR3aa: CASSETRGDGRYQQFF

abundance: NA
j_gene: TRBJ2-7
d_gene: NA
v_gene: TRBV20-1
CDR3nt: TGCAGTGCTAGAGTCCGCAGGATCGACCGTTCCTACTCCTACGAGCAGTACTTC
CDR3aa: CSARVRRIDRSYSYEQYF

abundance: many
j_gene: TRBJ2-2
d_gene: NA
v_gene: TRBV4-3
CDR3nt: TGCGCCAGCAGCCTGGACAGAATGAACACCGGGGAGCTGTTTTTT
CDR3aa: CASSLDRMNTGELFF

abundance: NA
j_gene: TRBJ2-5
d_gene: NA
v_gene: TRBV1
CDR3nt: TGCACCAGCAGCCGGGGGAGTCTAGCGGGGGCCTCCCAAGAGACCCAGTACTTC
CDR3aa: CTSSRGSLAGASQETQYF

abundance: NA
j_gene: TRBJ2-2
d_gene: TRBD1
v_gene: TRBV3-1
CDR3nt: TGTGCCAGCAGCCATAGGGGGACAGTGAACACCGGGGAGCTGTTTTTT
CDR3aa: CASSHRGTVNTGELFF

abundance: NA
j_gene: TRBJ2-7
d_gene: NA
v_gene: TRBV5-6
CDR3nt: TGTGCCAGCAGCTTGGTCAGGCCAGGAGACGAGCAGTACTTC
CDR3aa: CASSLVRPGDEQYF

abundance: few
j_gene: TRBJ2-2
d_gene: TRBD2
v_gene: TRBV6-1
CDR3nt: TGTGCCAGCAGCTGGACTAGCGGGCTGAACACCGGGGAGCTGTTTTTT
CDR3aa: CASSWTSGLNTGELFF

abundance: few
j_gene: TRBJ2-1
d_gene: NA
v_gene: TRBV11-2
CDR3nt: TGTGCCAGCAGCCTACTGGACTCCTACAATGAGCAGTTCTTC
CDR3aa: CASSLLDSYNEQFF

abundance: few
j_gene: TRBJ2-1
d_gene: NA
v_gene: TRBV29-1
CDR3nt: TGCAGCGTTGTTCGTAGCTCGTCTGGTGAGCAGTTCTTC
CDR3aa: CSVVRSSSGEQFF

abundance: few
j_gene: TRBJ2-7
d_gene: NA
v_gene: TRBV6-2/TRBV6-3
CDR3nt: TGTGCCAGCAGCCCCGGGTCCCAATACGAGCAGTACTTC
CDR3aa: CASSPGSQYEQYF

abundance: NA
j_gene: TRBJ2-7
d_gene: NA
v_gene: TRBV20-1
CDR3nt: TGCAGTGCTCCGCAAAGCAGGTGGACCTACGAGCAGTACTTC
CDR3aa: CSAPQSRWTYEQYF

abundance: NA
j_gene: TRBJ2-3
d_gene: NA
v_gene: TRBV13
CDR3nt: TGTGCCAGCAGCCACAGCGGTCACACAGATACGCAGTATTTT
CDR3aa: CASSHSGHTDTQYF

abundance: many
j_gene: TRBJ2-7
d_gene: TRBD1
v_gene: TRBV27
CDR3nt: TGTGCCACTGTGGGACAGGGGACCTACGAGCAGTACTTC
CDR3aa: CATVGQGTYEQYF

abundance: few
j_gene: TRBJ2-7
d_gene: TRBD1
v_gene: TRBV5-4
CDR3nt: TGTGCCAGCAGCCCGACAGGGGCCGGGGACGAGCAGTACTTC
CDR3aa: CASSPTGAGDEQYF

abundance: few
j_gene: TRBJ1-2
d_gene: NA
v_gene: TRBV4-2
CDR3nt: TGTGCCAGCAGCCAAGGGGGAAATGGCTACACCTTC
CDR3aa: CASSQGGNGYTF

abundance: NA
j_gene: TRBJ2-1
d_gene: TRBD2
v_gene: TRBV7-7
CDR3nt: TGTGCTAGCAGTAGTAGCGGGAGGCCGGACGATGAGCAGTTCTTC
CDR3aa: CASSSSGRPDDEQFF

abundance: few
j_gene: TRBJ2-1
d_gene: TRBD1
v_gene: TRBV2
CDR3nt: TGTGCCAGCAGGCCACAGGGGGAGTGGACGGACAATGAGCAGTTCTTC
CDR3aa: CASRPQGEWTDNEQFF

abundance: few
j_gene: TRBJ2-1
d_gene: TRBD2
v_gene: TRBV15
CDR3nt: TGTGCCACTTCCGGGACTAGCGGGACTGGTGAGCAGTTCTTC
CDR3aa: CATSGTSGTGEQFF

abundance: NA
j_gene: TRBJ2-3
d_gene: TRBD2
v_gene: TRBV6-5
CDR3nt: TGTTCCAGCAGTTTTCAACCGGGACTAGCGGGAGCCACAGATACGCAGTATTTT
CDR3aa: CSSSFQPGLAGATDTQYF

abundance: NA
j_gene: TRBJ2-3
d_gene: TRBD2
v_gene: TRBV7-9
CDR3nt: TGTGCCAGCAGCTCGGTACAGCGGGGGCCTAATACGCAGTATTTT
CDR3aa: CASSSVQRGPNTQYF

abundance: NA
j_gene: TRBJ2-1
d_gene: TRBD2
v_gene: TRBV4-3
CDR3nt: TGCGCCAGCAGCCAAGATCTAGCGGGAGGGTTGGATGAGCAGTTCTTC
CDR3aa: CASSQDLAGGLDEQFF

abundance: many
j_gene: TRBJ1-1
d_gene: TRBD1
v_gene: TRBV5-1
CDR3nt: TGCGCCAGCAGCTTGGGGACAGGGGCTACGAACACTGAAGCTTTCTTT
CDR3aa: CASSLGTGATNTEAFF

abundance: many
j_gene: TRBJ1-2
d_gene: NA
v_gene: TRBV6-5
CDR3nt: TGTGCCAGCAGTTACTCGGCAGGGAAGGGCTACACCTTC
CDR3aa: CASSYSAGKGYTF

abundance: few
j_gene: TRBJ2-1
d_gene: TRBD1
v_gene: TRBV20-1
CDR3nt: TGCAGTGCTAGATCCGACAGGGACTCCTACAATGAGCAGTTCTTC
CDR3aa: CSARSDRDSYNEQFF

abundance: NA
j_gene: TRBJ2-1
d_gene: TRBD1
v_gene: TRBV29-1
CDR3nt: TGCAGCGTTGCGGGACAGAAGCTCAATGAGCAGTTCTTC
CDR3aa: CSVAGQKLNEQFF

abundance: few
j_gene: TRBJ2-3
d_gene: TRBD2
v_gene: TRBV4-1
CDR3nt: TGCGCCAGCAGCCAAGATAGAACTAGCGGTACAGCTGATACGCAGTATTTT
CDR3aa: CASSQDRTSGTADTQYF

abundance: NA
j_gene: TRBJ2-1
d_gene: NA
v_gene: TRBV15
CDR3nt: TGTGCCACCAGCAGAGGGGGAAGCTCCTACAATGAGCAGTTCTTC
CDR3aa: CATSRGGSSYNEQFF

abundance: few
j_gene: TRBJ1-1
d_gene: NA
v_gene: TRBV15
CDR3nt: TGTGCCACCAGCAGACGGGCCAGCCGGAGGGACACTGAAGCTTTCTTT
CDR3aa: CATSRRASRRDTEAFF

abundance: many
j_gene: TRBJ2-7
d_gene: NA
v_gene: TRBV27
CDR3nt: TGTGCCAGCAGTACCAGTCTCTCCTACGAGCAGTACTTC
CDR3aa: CASSTSLSYEQYF

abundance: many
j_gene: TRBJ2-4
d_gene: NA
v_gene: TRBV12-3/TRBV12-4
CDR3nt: TGTGCCAGCAGTTTCGCCGGGGATCCCAAAAACATTCAGTACTTC
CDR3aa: CASSFAGDPKNIQYF

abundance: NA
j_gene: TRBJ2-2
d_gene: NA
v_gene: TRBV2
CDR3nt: TGTGCCCGGGGGACGGAGAACACCGGGGAGCTGTTTTTT
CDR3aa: CARGTENTGELFF

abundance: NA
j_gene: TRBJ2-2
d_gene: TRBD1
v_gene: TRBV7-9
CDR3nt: TGTGCCAGCAGCTTAGCGCTCCGACAGGGGAAGACCGGGGAGCTGTTTTTT
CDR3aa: CASSLALRQGKTGELFF

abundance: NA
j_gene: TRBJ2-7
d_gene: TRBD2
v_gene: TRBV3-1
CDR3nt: TGTGCCAGCAGCCTCGCCCGACTAGCAGGAAACTACGAGCAGTACTTC
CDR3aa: CASSLARLAGNYEQYF